This TCR beta chain was identified in a study of blood T cell repertoires in COVID-19 (dated by TCRdb to the early 2020s). Background on the whole study: Collaborator samples came from the United States, Italy and Spain and covered acute and convalescent phases of COVID-19. The material from the prospective study consisted of cDNA or gDNA derived from T cells, B-cell-depleted T cells, or PBMCs. Where HLA class I and class II types were available, the types were taken from metadata supplied by the sample provider, not from assay-based typing. The repertoires were made available in a free public database intended to serve as a resource for research on the immune response to SARS-CoV-2. Samples were obtained from the ongoing ImmuneRACE study (first 160 participants) and from over a thousand subjects provided by 6 global collaborators. The dataset comprised deeply sampled blood TCRbeta repertoires from subjects exposed to, actively infected with, or recovered from COVID-19. Nearly every sample came with metadata listing a de-identified subject ID, COVID-19 status, age in years and sex.

Collaborating institutions collected whole blood in K2EDTA tubes following their own protocols. For TCRbeta analysis, collaborators shipped samples as frozen whole blood, isolated PBMCs, or DNA extracted from either of those sample types. Here V drops 0 bases and J drops 1 base, and the junction holds 2 bases not matched to any gene. From the cysteine up to the phenylalanine, the CDR3 has a length of 16 residues. Only the CDR3 DNA stays, 48 bases, in frame from base 1. As encoded in the germline V gene (reference sequence), CDR1 is LNHNV while CDR2 is YYDKDF. What the authors observed across the whole study: Clinical and demographic metadata were provided uncurated, with the amount varying by source and participant.

As regards this clone: Its antigen specificity is not known. Per-base qualities were not stored, and no clone one base away is much larger.

TCRbeta CDR3 regions were amplified from genomic DNA by means of the immunoSEQ Assay, a bias-controlled multiplex PCR. The source study handled its data this way. The number of nucleated cells in each sample was estimated by amplification of reference gene primers within the assay. To quantify the absolute abundance of each unique TCRbeta CDR3 rearrangement, sequence reads were collapsed and filtered. For each sample, productive Simpson clonality was calculated by taking the square root of Simpson's diversity index across productive rearrangements. TCRdb obtained this table from immuneACCESS and retained in-frame rearrangements with V and J assigned. These tables miss some clones; where compared with another copy, unresolved V genes account for less than half of the shortfall, and the remainder is unexplained. The V and J calls and clone size come from that table; D and trimming were worked out from the DNA. Here the sample has about 34,000 clones; 70% to 80% occur a single time. Jointly, the top ten make up around 7% of the sample.

The rearranged segments are TRBV15 and TRBJ2-2, and TRBD1 aligns with 7 junction nucleotides. The sequenced material came from peripheral blood. The receptor was isolated from a woman between 55 and 75 years old with acute or convalescent COVID-19. The CDR3 sequence is CATSRDRGRNTGELFF. The DNA reads as follows: TGTGCCACCAGCAGAGATAGGGGGCGGAACACCGGGGAGCTGTTTTTT.